This T cell receptor beta chain was profiled in a study of T cell repertoires in cytomegalovirus infection. Points from the study as a whole: Summed frequency of public TCR beta families distinguished CMV carriers with the relevant HLA. The ex vivo response was dominated by HLA-C-restricted CMV-specific TCR beta clonotypes.

This clonotype occurred a few times. Its cognate antigen is unknown. CDR3 length equals 15 residues. V lost 4 bases to trimming and J lost 2 bases, with 12 bases between them. Germline values: CDR1 LNHDA, CDR2 SQIVND (reference sequence). TCRdb re-derived calls from the reads in MiXCR, one entry per CDR3 protein. Of around 210,000 distinct CDR3 sequences in the sample, 5% to 8.5% were seen once. V is TRBV19 and J is TRBJ1-5; a possible D gene is TRBD1 (5 bases). The clonotype originates from a human donor in good health (CMV status not recorded). Some clones in this sample may be carry-over from other donors' samples. The sample consisted of PBMCs. The CDR3 DNA follows: TGTGCCAGTAGTAGAGGAAGGGGCGGCAATCAGCCCCAGCATTTT. Translated: CASSRGRGGNQPQHF. The entire variable domain, with the rest obtained from reference TRBV19 and TRBJ1-5, is as follows: DGGITQSPKYLFRKEGQNVTLSCEQNLNHDAMYWYRQDPGQGLRLIYYSQIVNDFQKGDIAEGYSVSREKKESFPLTVTSAQKNPTAFYLCASSRGRGGNQPQHFGDGTRLSIL.